Shown below are 5 T cell receptor beta chains from a single sample sequenced in a study of blood T cell repertoires in COVID-19. This table comes from immunoSEQ multiplex PCR, and its TCRdb copy is limited to in-frame clones, with some not included. The data hold 95,000 to 100,000 clones, with about four fifths observed a single time. Specimen: peripheral blood. The source of these receptors is a human donor in a cohort sampled during active COVID-19.

The chain couples TRBV10-3 to TRBJ1-5; maybe TRBD1 (5 bases). CDR1 ENHRY and CDR2 SYGVKD come from the germline V gene. V was trimmed by 2 bases and J by 3 bases, leaving 8 bases between them. This CDR3 contains 14 residues. CDR3: CAISEVQDNQPQHF. The CDR3 nucleotides are TGTGCCATCAGTGAGGTACAGGACAATCAGCCCCAGCATTTT.

The gene calls are TRBV27 and TRBJ1-5; 7 bases align to TRBD1. Germline lookup yields CDR1 MNHEY and CDR2 SMNVEV (reference sequence). With 4 bases clipped from V and 5 bases from J, the junction kept 8 bases outside the gene matches. The CDR3 is 15 residues long. CDR3 sequence (DNA): TGTGCCAGCAGTTCACGACAGGGTGGTTATCAGCCCCAGCATTTT. Translated, it gives CASSSRQGGYQPQHF.

The table lists this clone with a few counts. The chain links TRBV4-1 to TRBJ2-7; weak D call: TRBD2 (6 bases). The germline gives CDR1 MGHRA, CDR2 YSYEKL. CDR3 length: 14 amino acids. The V end lost 1 base, the J end lost 12 bases, and 19 bases lay between the germline ends. The CDR3 here is CASSQVGTQLARYF. The CDR3 DNA reads TGCGCCAGCAGCCAAGTTGGGACTCAACTAGCACGGTACTTC.

The CDR3 here is CASSIGGQAANTEAFF. The CDR3 coding sequence is TGTGCCAGTAGTATAGGGGGACAGGCCGCAAACACTGAAGCTTTCTTT. The genes are TRBV19 and TRBJ1-1; 8 nucleotides match TRBD1. Germline V gives CDR1 LNHDA, CDR2 SQIVND (reference sequence). V dropped 1 base and J dropped 2; count of bases not matched to a gene: 6. CDR3 length equals 16 residues.

V is TRBV15 and J is TRBJ2-2, with a weak D call TRBD2 (5 bases). Germline V gene sequence: CDR1 LNHNV, CDR2 YYDKDF (reference sequence). The CDR3 has 16 amino acids. Deletions cut 3 bases from V and 1 base from J, with 12 bases between. The CDR3: CATSRRATLNTGELFF. The CDR3 region has the DNA TGTGCCACCAGCAGGCGGGCCACCCTGAACACCGGGGAGCTGTTTTTT.